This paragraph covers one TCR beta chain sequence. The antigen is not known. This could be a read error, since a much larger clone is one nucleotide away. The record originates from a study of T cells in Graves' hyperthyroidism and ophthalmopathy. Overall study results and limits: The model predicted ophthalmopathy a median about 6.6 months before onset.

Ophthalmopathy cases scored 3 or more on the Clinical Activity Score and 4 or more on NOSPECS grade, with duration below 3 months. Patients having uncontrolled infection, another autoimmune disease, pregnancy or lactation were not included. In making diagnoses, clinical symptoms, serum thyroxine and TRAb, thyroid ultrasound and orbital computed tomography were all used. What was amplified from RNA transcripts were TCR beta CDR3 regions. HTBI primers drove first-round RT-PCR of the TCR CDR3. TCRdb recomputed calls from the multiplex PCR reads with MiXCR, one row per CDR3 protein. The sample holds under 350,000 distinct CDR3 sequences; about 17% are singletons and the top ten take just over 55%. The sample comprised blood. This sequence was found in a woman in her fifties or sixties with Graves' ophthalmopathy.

The chain's CDR3 is CASSHRRTGQNTESFF. CDR3 bases: TGTGCCAGCAGCCACCGCCGTACAGGGCAGAACACTGAATCTTTCTTT. The chain has TRBV6-1 and TRBJ1-1, with D tentatively TRBD1 (6 bases). Germline values: CDR1 MNHNS, CDR2 SASEGT. This CDR3 contains 16 residues.